This TCR beta chain was documented in a study of T cell changes during pregnancy in multiple sclerosis. Profiled with immunoSEQ multiplex PCR; TCRdb holds only in-frame clones, not every one. This table has around 75,000 clones, 91% appearing once. The input for sequencing was CD4+ T cells from peripheral blood mononuclear cells, taken in the third trimester of pregnancy. The TCR comes from a female donor in good health, enrolled as a control in a pregnancy study.

The CDR3 loop is CASSLAGGTNEKLFF. The DNA of the CDR3 is TGTGCCAGCAGCTTGGCCGGGGGAACTAATGAAAAACTGTTTTTT. This chain links TRBV5-4 with TRBJ1-4, with D maybe TRBD1 (5 bases). This CDR3 comprises 15 residues. Germline CDR1 SGHNT, CDR2 YYREEE (reference sequence). Trimming stripped 0 bases from V and 1 base from J, with 7 bases between. The full variable domain, completed using reference TRBV5-4 and TRBJ1-4, is ETGVTQSPTHLIKTRGQQVTLRCSSQSGHNTVSWYQQALGQGPQFIFQYYREEENGRGNFPPRFSGLQFPNYSSELNVNALELDDSALYLCASSLAGGTNEKLFFGSGTQLSVL.